This T cell receptor beta chain came from a study of blood T cell repertoires in COVID-19. Sequencing used immunoSEQ multiplex PCR; TCRdb keeps in-frame clones, though not all of them. The sample has 130,000 to 150,000 clones; 80% to 90% are singletons. This clone was detected only a few times. The CDR3 length is 13 residues. V was trimmed by 5 bases and J by 4 bases, leaving 11 bases between them. The receptor was derived from a woman aged 60-75 years with active COVID-19. The chain is built from TRBV12-3 or TRBV12-4 and TRBJ1-2; D ambiguous. The specimen was peripheral blood. This CDR3 is CASSPTRSYGYTF. CDR3 coding DNA: TGTGCCAGCAGTCCTACTAGGTCCTATGGCTACACCTTC.